This paragraph covers one T cell receptor (beta chain) sequence. The source of the sample is a study of cytomegalovirus exposure and HLA in healthy donors. Study overall: Clustering assigned 81% of the approximately 400 genotyped donors to the Caucasian-associated ancestry cluster.

The PCR employed 60 Vbeta primers together with 13 Jbeta primers. The data were produced by immunoSEQ multiplex PCR, yet TCRdb's version contains in-frame clones alone and is incomplete. The data hold some 190,000 clones, with 65% to 80% observed a single time. V lost 3 bases and J 3 bases, leaving 8 bases between the germline ends. CDR1 is SGHTA, CDR2 FQGNSA, per germline. This CDR3 contains 13 residues. The origin of this receptor is a woman in her 40s in good health and CMV-seronegative. Sequences were obtained from PBMCs. The chain recombines TRBV7-2 with TRBJ1-1, with a possible D match to TRBD1 (6 bases). CDR3 sequence: CASSFHRDTEAFF. CDR3 in DNA: TGTGCCAGCAGCTTCCACAGGGACACTGAAGCTTTCTTT.